The source of this T cell receptor beta chain is a study of T-cell reconstitution after alpha-beta-depleted transplantation in children. Study-wide results and caveats: There were some patients whose high TCRbeta diversity at day 60 came from surviving recipient T cells and thymic progenitors. T-cell counts and diversity at one year post-transplant came mainly from newly produced T cells. Reportedly, only several hundred clones from non-depleted graft cells drove alpha-beta T-cell counts at about two months.

This clonotype has more than one count but fewer than ten. What it binds is unknown. Germline V gene sequence: CDR1 SGHRS, CDR2 YFSETQ. Trimming cost V 1 base and J 5 bases, with 13 bases left between them. CDR3 length: 14 residues. Unique molecular identifiers were incorporated when the TCRbeta library was constructed. TCRdb independently ran MiXCR on the PCR reads; one entry per CDR3 protein. The table includes 530,000 or so distinct CDR3 sequences, 25% to 30% detected once. J is TRBJ2-7 and V is TRBV5-1; D may be TRBD1 (6 bases). The receptor was derived from a boy in the first two years of life with Wiskott-Aldrich syndrome, due to receive a stem cell transplant. This sample comprised PBMCs, obtained before TCRalphabeta/CD19-depleted stem cell transplant. CDR3 sequence: CASSLQGGINEQYF. Here the CDR3 DNA reads TGCGCCAGCAGCTTGCAAGGGGGTATCAACGAGCAGTACTTC. The complete variable domain, with remaining parts taken from reference TRBV5-1 and TRBJ2-7, reads KAGVTQTPRYLIKTRGQQVTLSCSPISGHRSVSWYQQTPGQGLQFLFEYFSETQRNKGNFPGRFSGRQFSNSRSEMNVSTLELGDSALYLCASSLQGGINEQYFGPGTRLTVT.